Below, 14 T cell receptor beta chains from the same sample are listed, as sequenced in a study of blood T cell repertoires in COVID-19. Method: immunoSEQ multiplex PCR; TCRdb's copy keeps in-frame clones and lacks some. This table holds about 140,000 clones, around 84% found once. Sequencing was done on a sample of peripheral blood. The receptor set was obtained from a woman aged 60 to 75 with acute or convalescent COVID-19.

The chain links TRBV7-3 to TRBJ2-1; 8 bases agree with TRBD2. The V gene's germline CDR1 is SGHTA and CDR2 FQGTGA. V was pared by 2 bases and J by 6 bases, with 3 bases of the junction left unmatched. The CDR3 has 14 residues. CDR3 sequence reads: CASSLAGGFNEQFF. As DNA, the CDR3 is TGTGCCAGCAGCTTAGCGGGGGGATTCAATGAGCAGTTCTTC.

CDR3 bases: TGTGCCAGCAGCCTGCGACTAGCGGGGGGGCCTATCGATACGCAGTATTTT. It encodes CASSLRLAGGPIDTQYF. The rearrangement uses TRBV14 and TRBJ2-3; 14 bases fit TRBD2. The V gene's germline CDR1 is SGHDN and CDR2 FVKESK. V shed 4 bases, J shed 6 bases, and the junction held 9 bases outside the gene matches. This CDR3 comprises 17 residues.

The chain joins TRBV4-3 to TRBJ2-7; 10 bases are shared with TRBD1. Germline CDR1 and CDR2: LGHNA and YSLEER. V shed 0 bases, J shed 3 bases, and the junction held 2 bases outside the gene matches. There are 15 residues in the CDR3. The DNA for the CDR3 is TGCGCCAGCAGCCAAGAGACAGGGGGCTACTACGAGCAGTACTTC. Translated: CASSQETGGYYEQYF.

The chain employs TRBV6-5 and TRBJ2-2; perhaps TRBD2 as D (7 bases). V lost 10 bases, J lost 6 bases, and 12 bases lay in between. The CDR3 totals 12 residues. The germline gives CDR1 MNHEY, CDR2 SVGAGI. As DNA, the CDR3 is TGTGCCACCCGAGGGGGGGCCGGGGAGCTGTTTTTT. Protein sequence: CATRGGAGELFF.

The chain combines TRBV28 with TRBJ1-4, with TRBD1 identical over 10 bases. V was clipped by 6 bases and J by 8 bases; unmatched bases: 12. The germline V gene has CDR1 MDHEN and CDR2 SYDVKM. This CDR3 has 16 residues. CDR3 coding DNA: TGTGCCAGCAGACCCCCCGGACAGGGGGGATTAGAAAAACTGTTTTTT. Its protein product is CASRPPGQGGLEKLFF. The full variable domain, completed using reference TRBV28 and TRBJ1-4, is DVKVTQSSRYLVKRTGEKVFLECVQDMDHENMFWYRQDPGLGLRLIYFSYDVKMKEKGDIPEGYSVSREKKERFSLILESASTNQTSMYLCASRPPGQGGLEKLFFGSGTQLSVL.

The rearrangement joins TRBV4-1 to TRBJ1-4, with D hard to call. V lost 0 bases to trimming and J lost 0 bases, with 17 bases between them. The CDR3 is 19 residues long. Germline lookup yields CDR1 MGHRA and CDR2 YSYEKL. DNA for the CDR3: TGCGCCAGCAGCCAAGATCATGGCAGAGAGGTTTCAACTAATGAAAAACTGTTTTTT. Translating it yields CASSQDHGREVSTNEKLFF.

The chain carries TRBV29-1 and TRBJ2-1; 7 bases are shared with TRBD1. This CDR3 spans 13 amino acids. V shed 7 bases, J shed 2 bases, and the junction held 5 bases outside the gene matches. Germline V gene lookup returns CDR1 SQVTM and CDR2 ANQGSEA. CDR3 residues: CSAGTAPYNEQFF. The CDR3 coding sequence is TGCAGCGCCGGGACAGCCCCCTACAATGAGCAGTTCTTC.

This clone was seen once. This sequence joins TRBV27 and TRBJ1-1; D is possibly TRBD1 (6 bases). Germline V lookup: CDR1 MNHEY, CDR2 SMNVEV (reference sequence). Trimming stripped 3 bases from V and 6 bases from J, with 11 bases between. The CDR3 is 13 amino acids. The CDR3 coding sequence is TGTGCCAGCAGTTTCGTCCAGGGGTCTGAAGCTTTCTTT. It is translated as CASSFVQGSEAFF.

This rearrangement joins TRBV18 to TRBJ1-2; D might be TRBD1 (6 bases). Trimming shortened V by 0 bases and J by 5 bases, and 13 bases separated the two germline ends. CDR3 length: 15 residues. Germline CDR1 is KGHSH and CDR2 is LQKENI. The CDR3 bases are TGTGCCAGCTCACCACCGGGCAGGGGAGTATATGGCTACACCTTC. It yields the protein CASSPPGRGVYGYTF.

This chain uses TRBV6-6 with TRBJ1-1; TRBD1 matches at 7 bases. Germline CDR1 reads MNHNY; CDR2 reads SVGAGI (reference sequence). The CDR3 extends over 15 amino acids. J was trimmed by 1 base and V by 4 bases; bases with no gene match: 6. CDR3 protein: CASSSRQGANTEAFF. CDR3 bases: TGTGCCAGCAGTTCCAGACAGGGCGCGAACACTGAAGCTTTCTTT.

This chain uses TRBV19 with TRBJ1-3; D is unresolved. The CDR3 runs 14 residues. The ends were cut back, 1 base at V and 2 bases at J, with 6 bases in the middle. Germline loops: CDR1 LNHDA, CDR2 SQIVND (reference sequence). In DNA form, the CDR3 reads TGTGCCAGTAGTATAGGCAGGACTGGAAACACCATATATTTT. It specifies CASSIGRTGNTIYF.

This clone was detected once. V usage is TRBV2 and J usage is TRBJ2-7; TRBD1 is a possible D gene (5 bases). CDR1 is SNHLY, CDR2 FYNNEI, per germline. The V end was cut by 0 bases, the J end by 3 bases, with 18 bases between. The CDR3 consists of 17 residues. CDR3 coding DNA: TGTGCCAGCAGTGAAGCGCAAGTGGGTCAGGGCGACTACGAGCAGTACTTC. This gives the protein CASSEAQVGQGDYEQYF.

The gene calls are TRBV7-6 and TRBJ2-5, with 9 positions matching TRBD2. The length of the CDR3 is 14 residues. Germline V gene sequence: CDR1 SGHVS, CDR2 FNYEAQ. Trimming cost V 5 bases and J 5 bases; bases outside gene matches: 6. Here the CDR3 DNA reads TGTGCCAGCAGCCCCAGCGGGGGGCGGGAGACCCAGTACTTC. Translating it yields CASSPSGGRETQYF.

This clone appeared a single time. The chain links TRBV6-2 or TRBV6-3 to TRBJ1-1; 8 nucleotides align to TRBD1. Germline-derived CDR1 and CDR2 are MNHEY and SVGEGT. This CDR3 has 17 amino acids. V lost 0 bases, J lost 5 bases, and 11 bases stayed unmatched. In nucleotides, the CDR3 is TGTGCCAGCAGTTACTCCAGGACAGGGATGGTGGGGACTGAAGCTTTCTTT. Its protein is CASSYSRTGMVGTEAFF.